This TCR beta chain was recovered during a study of early T cells in non-severe SARS-CoV-2 infection. Turning to the study itself: Sequencing used unsorted whole-blood bulk RNA, so chains lack pairing. Study observations and caveats: The VDJdb matching leaned toward anti-spike CD8 responses and overlooked private and CD4 specificities.

Details on this clonotype: Antigen specificity is unknown.

Unique molecular identifiers were attached to individual cDNA molecules. One entry per CDR3 protein results from TCRdb running MiXCR on the 5' RACE reads. The sample has approximately 84,000 distinct CDR3 sequences, under 15% seen once; the top ten hold roughly 6%. J lost 2 bases, V lost 6 bases, and 7 bases had no gene match. The CDR3 runs 15 residues. Germline CDR1 and CDR2: MDHEN and SYDVKM. The sample taken for sequencing was whole blood. The origin of this receptor is an adult who was a healthcare worker with PCR-confirmed SARS-CoV-2 infection or an uninfected control (not recorded which). The rearrangement links TRBV28 to TRBJ2-1; 7 positions match TRBD1. CDR3 amino acids: CASSNTGVAYNEQFF. CDR3 coding DNA: TGTGCCAGCAGCAATACAGGGGTGGCCTACAATGAGCAGTTCTTC.